A single sample gave rise to the 18 T cell receptor beta chains below, sequenced in a study of radiotherapy plus CTLA-4 blockade in lung cancer. TCRdb keeps only in-frame clones here, not all; method: immunoSEQ multiplex PCR. The table shows about 120,000 clones, with 81% occurring only once. Sequencing was performed on peripheral blood, taken from a patient treated with radiotherapy plus ipilimumab. The receptors originated from a human donor with non-small cell lung cancer that progressed on radiotherapy plus ipilimumab. Some clones in this sample may be carry-over from other donors' samples.

V and J are TRBV18 and TRBJ2-7, with D hard to call. The CDR3 extends over 14 amino acids. V lost 0 bases, J lost 2 bases, and 8 bases lay in between. Germline values: CDR1 KGHSH, CDR2 LQKENI. The CDR3 DNA reads TGTGCCAGCTCACCACCGGGAAGACCCTACGAGCAGTACTTC. This codes for CASSPPGRPYEQYF.

The chain uses TRBV5-6 and TRBJ1-2; possibly TRBD1 for D (5 bases). Germline-derived CDR1 and CDR2 are SGHDT and YYEEEE. The CDR3 consists of 15 residues. The V end was cut by 4 bases, the J end by 2 bases, with 15 bases between. The CDR3, as DNA: TGTGCCAGCAGCACACGGGACCGTGGCAACTATGGCTACACCTTC. Its translation: CASSTRDRGNYGYTF.

The genes are TRBV7-2 and TRBJ1-3; perhaps TRBD1 as D (6 bases). V lost 8 bases to trimming and J lost 3 bases, with 14 bases between them. CDR1 is SGHTA, CDR2 FQGNSA, per germline. The CDR3 runs 14 residues. In DNA, the CDR3 is TGTGCCAGCCGCCCTACAGGGATTGGAAACACCATATATTTT. Protein product: CASRPTGIGNTIYF.

This chain uses TRBV18 with TRBJ1-3; no firm D call. Germline values: CDR1 KGHSH, CDR2 LQKENI. Trimming cost V 3 bases and J 3 bases, with 12 bases left between them. CDR3 length equals 15 residues. In DNA, the CDR3 is TGTGCCAGCTCACCGGGTGGCGGGATTGGAAACACCATATATTTT. Protein: CASSPGGGIGNTIYF.

The rearrangement joins TRBV7-8 to TRBJ2-7; D is undetermined. The V gene lost 5 bases and the J gene lost 4 bases, with 12 bases spanning the gap. The CDR3 totals 13 residues. CDR1 is SGHVS and CDR2 is FQNEAQ in the germline V gene. The CDR3 DNA follows: TGTGCCAGCAGCCGTAGTTACACTTACGAGCAGTACTTC. Amino acid sequence: CASSRSYTYEQYF.

The V gene is TRBV7-2, the J gene TRBJ2-7, with 8 bases fitting TRBD1. The CDR3 covers 13 residues. Germline V lookup: CDR1 SGHTA, CDR2 FQGNSA. V lost 5 bases and J lost 6; bases outside the gene matches: 6. CDR3 amino acids: CASSILQGVEQYF. In DNA, the CDR3 is TGTGCCAGCAGCATCCTACAGGGGGTCGAGCAGTACTTC.

The rearrangement joins TRBV5-1 to TRBJ1-3; D is perhaps TRBD1 (5 bases). From germline, CDR1 is SGHRS and CDR2 YFSETQ. With 1 base removed from V and 0 bases from J, the gap between germline ends came to 11 bases. The CDR3 contains 16 residues. CDR3 region: CASSLIQGDSGNTIYF. Written as DNA, the CDR3 is TGCGCCAGCAGCTTGATTCAGGGAGACTCTGGAAACACCATATATTTT.

This clone was recorded a few times. The chain carries TRBV19 and TRBJ1-1; D is ambiguous. V gave up 0 bases and J gave up 8 bases, with 7 bases separating them. The CDR3 is made up of 12 amino acids. The germline CDR1 and CDR2 sequences are LNHDA and SQIVND (reference sequence). For the CDR3, the DNA is TGTGCCAGTAGTATAGATGAGTTGGAAGCTTTCTTT. Translated, it gives CASSIDELEAFF.

The chain couples TRBV19 to TRBJ2-5; D gene uncertain. The CDR3 is 12 amino acids. V was cut by 5 bases and J by 5 bases, with 9 bases left in between. Germline values: CDR1 LNHDA, CDR2 SQIVND (reference sequence). The CDR3 nucleotides are TGTGCCAGTAGTGATAGGTGGGAGACCCAGTACTTC. Translated, it gives CASSDRWETQYF.

The chain combines TRBV15 with TRBJ2-5, with D perhaps matching TRBD1 (6 bases). The germline gives CDR1 LNHNV, CDR2 YYDKDF (reference sequence). The CDR3 is 18 amino acids. Trimming took 1 base from V and 5 from J, leaving 23 bases between them. The CDR3: CATSRVNPSQGHLETQYF. CDR3 sequence (DNA): TGTGCCACCAGCAGAGTGAATCCCTCCCAGGGGCACCTCGAGACCCAGTACTTC.

The chain recombines TRBV10-3 with TRBJ1-1, with 7 bases fitting TRBD1. Germline V gene data show CDR1 as ENHRY and CDR2 as SYGVKD. This CDR3 contains 13 residues. Trimming at V came to 5 bases and at J to 6 bases, leaving 6 bases not matched to a gene. CDR3: CAISYDREAEAFF. CDR3 nucleotide sequence: TGTGCCATCAGTTACGACAGGGAGGCTGAAGCTTTCTTT.

The gene calls are TRBV29-1 and TRBJ2-3; TRBD1 is a possible D gene (6 bases). The CDR3 totals 12 residues. Germline CDR1 reads SQVTM; CDR2 reads ANQGSEA. Deletions cut 4 bases from V and 4 bases from J, with 9 bases between. The chain's CDR3 is CSVGTVSDTQYF. As DNA, the CDR3 is TGCAGCGTTGGGACAGTCTCAGATACGCAGTATTTT.

This clone has only one observation. This chain uses TRBV7-9 with TRBJ1-5; perhaps TRBD1 as D (6 bases). Germline CDR1 is SEHNR and CDR2 is FQNEAQ (reference sequence). The V end was cut by 5 bases, the J end by 7 bases, with 18 bases between. The CDR3 length is 15 residues. CDR3 in DNA: TGTGCCAGCAGCCCCGTCGGGGGGCCGGGGCAGCCCCAGCATTTT. Its translation is CASSPVGGPGQPQHF. Combining the CDR3 with reference TRBV7-9 and TRBJ1-5 gives the whole variable domain DTGVSQNPRHKITKRGQNVTFRCDPISEHNRLYWYRQTLGQGPEFLTYFQNEAQLEKSRLLSDRFSAERPKGSFSTLEIQRTEQGDSAMYLCASSPVGGPGQPQHFGDGTRLSIL.

This sequence joins TRBV6-5 and TRBJ2-1, with TRBD2 matching over 11 bases. Trimming removed 1 base from V and 10 bases from J; junction bases left unmatched: 3. Germline V gene data show CDR1 as MNHEY and CDR2 as SVGAGI. The CDR3 sequence is 14 residues long. The CDR3 DNA reads TGTGCCAGCAGTTACTTAGCGGGGGGGGTCGAGCAGTTCTTC. Translation: CASSYLAGGVEQFF.

This clone was counted only a few times. This chain uses TRBV5-1 with TRBJ2-2, with D hard to call. This CDR3 has 13 amino acids. In germline, CDR1 is SGHRS, CDR2 YFSETQ. The V gene lost 4 bases and the J gene lost 5 bases, with 9 bases spanning the gap. In nucleotides, the CDR3 is TGCGCCAGCAGCGAGGACGGAACCGGGGAGCTGTTTTTT. It specifies CASSEDGTGELFF.

The chain employs TRBV5-1 and TRBJ1-6; D is ambiguous. Germline CDR1 is SGHRS and CDR2 is YFSETQ. The length of the CDR3 is 16 residues. Deletions cut 1 base from V and 8 bases from J, with 16 bases between. CDR3 amino acids: CASSLQYTQGDSPLHF. The CDR3 nucleotides read TGCGCCAGCAGCTTGCAGTACACGCAAGGAGATTCACCCCTCCACTTT.

In this sample, this clone turned up a few times. The chain links TRBV5-8 to TRBJ1-6, with no clear D. CDR3 length: 14 amino acids. Germline CDR1 reads SGHTS; CDR2 reads YDEGEE. Trimming shortened V by 2 bases and J by 7 bases, and 10 bases separated the two germline ends. CDR3: CASSFFQRNSPLHF. DNA of the CDR3: TGTGCCAGCAGCTTTTTTCAGAGGAATTCACCCCTCCACTTT.

The gene calls are TRBV15 and TRBJ2-7, with D perhaps TRBD1 (6 bases). V was clipped by 1 base and J by 6 bases, with 10 bases between them. CDR3 length equals 13 residues. Germline-derived CDR1 and CDR2 are LNHNV and YYDKDF (reference sequence). CDR3: CATSRGGRSEQYF. The CDR3 region has the DNA TGTGCCACCAGCAGAGGGGGGCGAAGCGAGCAGTACTTC. The full variable domain, in which reference TRBV15 and TRBJ2-7 provide the parts outside the CDR3, is DAMVIQNPRYQVTQFGKPVTLSCSQTLNHNVMYWYQQKSSQAPKLLFHYYDKDFNNEADTPDNFQSRRPNTSFCFLDIRSPGLGDTAMYLCATSRGGRSEQYFGPGTRLTVT.